This TCR beta chain came from a study of cytomegalovirus exposure and HLA in healthy donors. CDR1 and CDR2 (germline): SGDLS, YYNGEE. CDR3 size: 14 residues. J was trimmed by 9 bases and V by 3 bases; bases with no gene match: 4. Details on this clone: Antigen specificity is unknown.

General study points: Evidence from a later analysis indicated that most CMV-associated TCR beta chains looked HLA-restricted. The study had only CMV serostatus as immune exposure information. Later work associated over 15,000 TCR beta sequences with HLA alleles at 0.05 false discovery rate.

PCR used 60 Vbeta primers and 13 Jbeta primers. Profiled with immunoSEQ multiplex PCR; TCRdb holds only in-frame clones, not every one. The data show some 200,000 clones, with approximately 79% seen just once and 6.3% held by the top ten. The source of this sequence is a man aged 35 to 55 in good health and CMV-seropositive. The sample was PBMCs. The chain links TRBV9 to TRBJ2-3; 13 positions agree with TRBD2. The CDR3 protein is CASSGTSGGGTQYF. The CDR3 nucleotides are TGTGCCAGCAGCGGCACTAGCGGGGGGGGGACGCAGTATTTT.